A selection of T cell receptor beta chains follows, all from one sample in a study of T cells after yellow fever vaccination. MiXCR was run by TCRdb on the 5' RACE reads, yielding one entry per CDR3 protein. In the table there are roughly 520,000 distinct CDR3 sequences, less than 25% of which are singletons. Specimen: PBMCs, collected around 3 weeks after the first yellow fever vaccination. These receptors were obtained from a man aged 18 to 30 who received the YFV17D yellow fever vaccine. CDR3s include the opening cysteine and the closing phenylalanine or tryptophan. The D gene is left open where the match is weak. Clone size, where shown, is once, few, many, or a class for clones that have expanded.

DNA | CDR3 | J | D | size | V
TGCAGTGCTAGAGTAGCGGCCATCTCCGTGGATGAGCAGTTCTTC | CSARVAAISVDEQFF | TRBJ2-1 | NA | NA | TRBV20-1
TGTGCCAGCACCTTGGCGGGGGATGAGACCCAGTACTTC | CASTLAGDETQYF | TRBJ2-5 | TRBD2 | NA | TRBV28
TGCGCCAGCAGGCCAAGCTCTGGGGCCAACGTCCTGACTTTC | CASRPSSGANVLTF | TRBJ2-6 | NA | few | TRBV4-1
TGTGCCAGCAGTGCCCTAGCGGGGAGGACAGATACGCAGTATTTT | CASSALAGRTDTQYF | TRBJ2-3 | TRBD2 | many | TRBV6-4
TGCGCCAGCAGCCAAGATCTTAACGGACCGAGCTCCTACAATGAGCAGTTCTTC | CASSQDLNGPSSYNEQFF | TRBJ2-1 | NA | few | TRBV4-3
TGCAGCGTTTCCCCTGCGAGCGGGGGTGTCGCAGATACGCAGTATTTT | CSVSPASGGVADTQYF | TRBJ2-3 | TRBD2 | many | TRBV29-1
TGCAGCGTTGGGGCCTACCAAGAGACCCAGTACTTC | CSVGAYQETQYF | TRBJ2-5 | NA | few | TRBV29-1
TGCGCCAGCAGACTGGGCCAAAACACTGAAGCTTTCTTT | CASRLGQNTEAFF | TRBJ1-1 | NA | NA | TRBV5-1
TGTGCCAGCACCAGGGAGAACAGTGAAGCTTTCTTT | CASTRENSEAFF | TRBJ1-1 | NA | NA | TRBV2
TGCGCCAGCAGCTTGGCTCTAGCGGGGGGAAATCGGGAGACCCAGTACTTC | CASSLALAGGNRETQYF | TRBJ2-5 | TRBD2 | NA | TRBV5-1
TGCAGTGCTAGAGAAATAACCGCAGATACGCAGTATTTT | CSAREITADTQYF | TRBJ2-3 | NA | NA | TRBV20-1
TGCGCCAGCAGCCAACTAGCGGGGGGCCTCCTACCCAATACGCAGTATTTT | CASSQLAGGLLPNTQYF | TRBJ2-3 | TRBD2 | few | TRBV4-3
TGTGCCAGCAGTCCCGGTTTAGGAGAGGCCAAAAACATTCAGTACTTC | CASSPGLGEAKNIQYF | TRBJ2-4 | NA | NA | TRBV12-3/TRBV12-4
TGTGCCAGCAGTTACTCCCCGGGACAGGGGGGTGAAGCTTTCTTT | CASSYSPGQGGEAFF | TRBJ1-1 | TRBD1 | NA | TRBV6-5
TGTGCCATCAGTGAGCCCACCCCGGGTGAGGGTTTTGCCAAAAACATTCAGTACTTC | CAISEPTPGEGFAKNIQYF | TRBJ2-4 | NA | NA | TRBV10-3
TGTGCCAGCAGCCAAGTGCTTGAACTAGCGGGGCTCGATACGCAGTATTTT | CASSQVLELAGLDTQYF | TRBJ2-3 | TRBD2 | many | TRBV3-1
TGCGCCAGCAGCTTAGGCCCAGGGATCAATGAGCAGTTCTTC | CASSLGPGINEQFF | TRBJ2-1 | NA | few | TRBV5-1
TGTGCCAGCAGCTCCCTCTTAGGACTAGCGGGGGCGGTGGATGAGCAGTTCTTC | CASSSLLGLAGAVDEQFF | TRBJ2-1 | TRBD2 | NA | TRBV11-1
TGCGCCAGCGCTGGGACAGGGTATTTTAACTATGGCTACACCTTC | CASAGTGYFNYGYTF | TRBJ1-2 | TRBD1 | NA | TRBV5-1
TGCAGTGCTAGACCGCCGGAGACCGGGGAGCTGTTTTTT | CSARPPETGELFF | TRBJ2-2 | NA | NA | TRBV20-1
TGCGCCAGCAGCTTGGGCACCGTGAGCTCCTACAATGAGCAGTTCTTC | CASSLGTVSSYNEQFF | TRBJ2-1 | NA | NA | TRBV5-1
TGTGCCAGCAGTTACTCTTCCGCCGTAGGGTCCCAGCATTTT | CASSYSSAVGSQHF | TRBJ1-5 | NA | few | TRBV6-5
TGCAGTGCTAGAGGGTCGTGGGATACGCAGTATTTT | CSARGSWDTQYF | TRBJ2-3 | NA | many | TRBV20-1
TGTGCCAGCAGTTCCCAGCGGGGGAGGTTGGATACGCAGTATTTT | CASSSQRGRLDTQYF | TRBJ2-3 | TRBD2 | many | TRBV12-3/TRBV12-4
TGCAGCGTTTACGCAGGGAACAATGAGCAGTTCTTC | CSVYAGNNEQFF | TRBJ2-1 | NA | NA | TRBV29-1
TGTGCCAGCAGCCCCCGCGAGGGAGCTAACTATGGCTACACCTTC | CASSPREGANYGYTF | TRBJ1-2 | NA | many | TRBV7-2
TGTGCCATCAGTGACAAGGCCGTCCAAGAGACCCAGTACTTC | CAISDKAVQETQYF | TRBJ2-5 | NA | NA | TRBV10-3
TGTGCCATCAGTGAGGAGCGGGGGGCCGTGGATACGCAGTATTTT | CAISEERGAVDTQYF | TRBJ2-3 | TRBD2 | few | TRBV10-3
TGTGCCATCATCAAGTCTAACGAAGAGACCCAGTACTTC | CAIIKSNEETQYF | TRBJ2-5 | NA | few | TRBV10-3
TGTGCCAGCAGGTCAGGCCATTCAGGGGTTAGCAATCAGCCCCAGCATTTT | CASRSGHSGVSNQPQHF | TRBJ1-5 | NA | once | TRBV28
TGTGCCAGCAGCCCCGGGGCTAGCGGGGGCGACAATGAGCAGTTCTTC | CASSPGASGGDNEQFF | TRBJ2-1 | TRBD2 | few | TRBV6-2/TRBV6-3
TGTGCCTGGAGTGTACTGACAGGGGGACGCGAGCAGTACTTC | CAWSVLTGGREQYF | TRBJ2-7 | TRBD1 | NA | TRBV30
TGTGCCAGCAGCTTAGGAGGCCTAATGAACACTGAAGCTTTCTTT | CASSLGGLMNTEAFF | TRBJ1-1 | NA | few | TRBV7-9
TGTGCCAGCTCACTTATGTCCGGGACAGCACACTACGAGCAGTACTTC | CASSLMSGTAHYEQYF | TRBJ2-7 | TRBD1 | NA | TRBV18
TGTGCTAGCAGCCGAGAGCGGCAAGAGACCCAGTACTTC | CASSRERQETQYF | TRBJ2-5 | NA | NA | TRBV7-7
TGTGCCAGCAGCCAACAGGTAAATCAGCCCCAGCATTTT | CASSQQVNQPQHF | TRBJ1-5 | NA | NA | TRBV3-1
TGTGCCAGCAGCCAACTCTTGGGCCTGGACAGCCCCTATGGCTACACCTTC | CASSQLLGLDSPYGYTF | TRBJ1-2 | NA | few | TRBV3-1
TGTGCCAGCAGTGAATACCAGGGCAGTGAAAAACTGTTTTTT | CASSEYQGSEKLFF | TRBJ1-4 | NA | NA | TRBV25-1
TGCAGCGCCGGAGGTAGGGGCGGGGCAGATACGCAGTATTTT | CSAGGRGGADTQYF | TRBJ2-3 | NA | few | TRBV29-1
TGTGCCAGCAGCGGGGGACAGTTGAGCACAGATACGCAGTATTTT | CASSGGQLSTDTQYF | TRBJ2-3 | TRBD1 | few | TRBV7-9
TGCGCCAGCAGCGCGCGACAGGTCGTGGGCCCGAGAAGAAACATTCAGTACTTC | CASSARQVVGPRRNIQYF | TRBJ2-4 | NA | NA | TRBV4-3
TGCAGTGCTAGAGGGGGGCTAGGAAACACCATATATTTT | CSARGGLGNTIYF | TRBJ1-3 | NA | NA | TRBV20-1
TGTGCCAGCAGCTCTGGCGGGAGCCTCTCCTATAATTCACCCCTCCACTTT | CASSSGGSLSYNSPLHF | TRBJ1-6 | NA | NA | TRBV27
TGCGCCAGCAGCTTCCAGGGGGCAGGCGGGGGGGCCGTAGATACGCAGTATTTT | CASSFQGAGGGAVDTQYF | TRBJ2-3 | NA | NA | TRBV5-1
TGCAGTGCTAGCCGACCCTCCTACAATGAGCAGTTCTTC | CSASRPSYNEQFF | TRBJ2-1 | NA | many | TRBV20-1